This T cell receptor beta chain was observed in a study of blood T cell repertoires in COVID-19. Overall study: COVID-19 samples collected from the United States, Italy and Spain covered acute and convalescent phases.

TCRdb keeps only in-frame clones here, not all; method: immunoSEQ multiplex PCR. The table includes around 46,000 clones, about 89% detected once. J gave up 4 bases and V 6 bases, and 2 bases lay outside the gene matches. The CDR3 is made up of 12 amino acids. Specimen: peripheral blood. This TCR was recovered from a man aged 55 to 70 with active or convalescent COVID-19. This chain links TRBV12-3 or TRBV12-4 with TRBJ1-2, with 7 bases identical to TRBD1. The CDR3 nucleotides are TGTGCCAGCAGCGACAGGGCCTATGGCTACACCTTC. Its translation is CASSDRAYGYTF.